The 8 T cell receptor beta chains below all came from one sample that was sequenced in a study of T cells in Graves' hyperthyroidism and ophthalmopathy. TCR beta CDR3 region amplification was performed from RNA transcripts. The HTBI set primed first-round TCR CDR3 RT-PCR. TCRdb redid the calling of the multiplex PCR reads with MiXCR, one entry per CDR3 protein. The sample carries about 400,000 distinct CDR3 sequences, roughly 15% recorded once. The specimen sequenced was blood. All receptors come from a man between 18 and 29 years old with Graves' ophthalmopathy.

This clonotype was seen a few times. The junction differs from germline at one of its ends, possibly a read error. This chain uses TRBV2 with TRBJ2-2, with D perhaps TRBD2 (6 bases). Germline values: CDR1 SNHLY, CDR2 FYNNEI. The CDR3 covers 14 residues. The CDR3: CASKRDSNTGELFF. In DNA form, the CDR3 reads TGCGCCAGCAAACGGGACTCTAACACCGGGGAGCTGTTTTTT. The full variable domain, in which reference TRBV2 and TRBJ2-2 provide the parts outside the CDR3, is EPEVTQTPSHQVTQMGQEVILRCVPISNHLYFYWYRQILGQKVEFLVSFYNNEISEKSEIFDDQFSVERPDGSNFTLKIRSTKLEDSAMYFCASKRDSNTGELFFGEGSRLTVL.

This clonotype was seen many times. CDR3 amino acids: CASSFLGTYNEQFF. In DNA form, the CDR3 reads TGTGCCAGCAGCTTTCTCGGCACCTACAATGAGCAGTTCTTC. The V call is TRBV11-2, the J call TRBJ2-1, with D unclear. The CDR3 runs 14 residues. Germline values: CDR1 SGHAT, CDR2 FQNNGV. V lost 3 bases, J lost 2 bases, and 8 bases lay in between.

The sample holds a few counts of this clonotype. A read error may be the cause here, since a much bigger clone is one base away. The V call is TRBV12-3 or TRBV12-4, the J call TRBJ2-1, with D maybe TRBD1 (6 bases). The DNA end is a closer match to TRBJ2-7, so the J assignment may be wrong. The CDR3 contains 17 residues. CDR3 sequence (DNA): TGTGCCAGCAGTTCAGGCCGGGACACTTTAACCTACAATGAGCAGTACTTC. Translating it yields CASSSGRDTLTYNEQYF.

The rearrangement joins TRBV20-1 to TRBJ2-3; no reliable D call. Trimming stripped 0 bases from V and 5 bases from J, with 12 bases between. This CDR3 has 14 residues. Germline V gene data show CDR1 as DFQATT and CDR2 as SNEGSKA (reference sequence). The CDR3 DNA is TGCAGTGCTAGAGATTTAGTAGGTATAGATACGCAGTATTTT. Its translation: CSARDLVGIDTQYF.

This clonotype was detected many times. The chain carries TRBV2 and TRBJ2-7; 8 bases align to TRBD1. The junction had 2 bases not matched to a gene; V was cut back by 4 bases and J by 0 bases. The germline V gene has CDR1 SNHLY and CDR2 FYNNEI. The CDR3 loop spans 14 amino acids. Here the CDR3 DNA reads TGTGCCAGCAGTGTGGGGACAGGCTCCTACGAGCAGTACTTC. This sequence encodes CASSVGTGSYEQYF. Full variable domain (outside the CDR3, taken from reference TRBV2 and TRBJ2-7): EPEVTQTPSHQVTQMGQEVILRCVPISNHLYFYWYRQILGQKVEFLVSFYNNEISEKSEIFDDQFSVERPDGSNFTLKIRSTKLEDSAMYFCASSVGTGSYEQYFGPGTRLTVT.

At least ten counts were recorded for this clonotype. CDR3 loop: CASSSPGQSYEQYF. The CDR3 region has the DNA TGTGCCAGCAGCTCTCCGGGACAGTCGTACGAGCAGTACTTC. This chain links TRBV7-8 with TRBJ2-7, with 7 nucleotides matching TRBD1. CDR1 and CDR2 from the germline V gene are SGHVS and FQNEAQ. The CDR3 sequence is 14 residues long. Germline trimming cut 4 bases from V and 4 bases from J; bases unmatched to any gene: 7.

V is TRBV19 and J is TRBJ2-5, with 12 bases aligning to TRBD2. V dropped 8 bases and J dropped 5; count of bases not matched to a gene: 9. CDR3 length: 15 residues. CDR1 is LNHDA and CDR2 is SQIVND in the germline V gene (reference sequence). The CDR3 bases are TGTGCCAGTCGCCCGGGGCTAGCGGGAGGGGAGACCCAGTACTTC. Its translation is CASRPGLAGGETQYF.

This clonotype was observed many times. The chain employs TRBV6-1 and TRBJ1-5, with 7 positions matching TRBD1. Germline CDR1 and CDR2: MNHNS and SASEGT. J was trimmed by 6 bases and V by 2 bases; bases with no gene match: 4. The CDR3 consists of 14 residues. The CDR3 protein is CASSENRDSQPQHF. CDR3 nucleotide sequence: TGTGCCAGCAGTGAAAACAGGGACAGTCAGCCCCAGCATTTT.